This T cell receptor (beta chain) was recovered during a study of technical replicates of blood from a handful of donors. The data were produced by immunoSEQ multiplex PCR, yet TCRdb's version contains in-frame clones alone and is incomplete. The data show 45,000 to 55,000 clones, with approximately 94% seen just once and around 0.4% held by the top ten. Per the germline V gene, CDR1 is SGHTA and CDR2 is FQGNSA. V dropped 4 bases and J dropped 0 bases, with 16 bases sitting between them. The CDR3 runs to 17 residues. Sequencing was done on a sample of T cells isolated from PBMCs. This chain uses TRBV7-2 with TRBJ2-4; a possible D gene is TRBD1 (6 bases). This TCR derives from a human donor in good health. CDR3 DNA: TGTGCCAGCAGCTCGCCTAACAGGGCGGTAGCCAAAAACATTCAGTACTTC. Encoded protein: CASSSPNRAVAKNIQYF.